A single TCR beta chain is shown here with its context. Its antigen is currently unknown. The data were taken from a study of T cell responses to AZD1222 COVID-19 vaccine. Study outcomes and limitations: Clonal diversity was possibly underestimated, and white British individuals and females predominated among donors.

Sequenced by immunoSEQ multiplex PCR; TCRdb stores in-frame clones only, minus some. The table has under 200,000 clones, approximately 91% seen once. Trimming took off 3 bases at V and 5 bases at J, with 16 bases between the two ends. The CDR3 length is 15 residues. Germline V gene lookup returns CDR1 MDHEN and CDR2 SYDVKM. The sample here was peripheral blood, taken on day 0 of AZD1222 vaccination. This receptor was taken from an adult in good health. The chain carries TRBV28 and TRBJ1-2; D remains unclear. The CDR3 spells CASSLGNRFLYGYTF. CDR3 sequence (DNA): TGTGCCAGCAGTTTGGGGAACCGGTTCCTTTATGGCTACACCTTC.